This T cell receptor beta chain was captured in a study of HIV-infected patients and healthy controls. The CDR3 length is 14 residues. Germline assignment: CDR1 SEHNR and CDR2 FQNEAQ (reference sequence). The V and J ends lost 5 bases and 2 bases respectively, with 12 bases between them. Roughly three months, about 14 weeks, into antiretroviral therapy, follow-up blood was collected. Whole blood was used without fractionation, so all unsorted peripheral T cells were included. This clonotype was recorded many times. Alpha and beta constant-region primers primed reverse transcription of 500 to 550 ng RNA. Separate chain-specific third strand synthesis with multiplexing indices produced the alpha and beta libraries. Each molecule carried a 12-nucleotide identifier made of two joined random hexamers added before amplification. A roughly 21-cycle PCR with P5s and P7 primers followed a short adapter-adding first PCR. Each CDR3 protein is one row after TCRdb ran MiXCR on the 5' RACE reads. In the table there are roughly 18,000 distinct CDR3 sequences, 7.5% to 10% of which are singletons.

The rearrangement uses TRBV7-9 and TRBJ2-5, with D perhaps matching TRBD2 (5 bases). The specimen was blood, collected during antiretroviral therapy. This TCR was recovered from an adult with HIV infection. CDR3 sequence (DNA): TGTGCCAGCAGCCCCGGACTGAGTCAAGAGACCCAGTACTTC. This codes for CASSPGLSQETQYF.